This is a list of T cell receptor beta chains from one sample in a study of patients and donors after allogeneic stem cell transplantation. TCRdb itself ran the RT-PCR reads through MiXCR, one entry per CDR3 protein. The top ten clones hold roughly 25% of a sample with approximately 160,000 distinct CDR3 sequences, about 24% of them seen once. The sample was blood, either unsorted or a sorted T cell fraction (not recorded which). These receptor sequences come from a human donor who was either an allogeneic HSCT recipient or a stem cell or donor lymphocyte infusion donor (not recorded which). It is not recorded whose cells these are; they may come from a transplant donor. Both conserved end residues are part of each CDR3. Each record gives: CDR3 protein, CDR3 DNA, J gene, clone size, D gene, V gene. D genes are given only for firm matches. Rows give clone size only sometimes, using once, few, many, or a class for an expanded clone.

CDR3: CASRLDISSYNEQFF
DNA: TGTGCCAGCAGGCTGGACATTAGCTCCTACAATGAGCAGTTCTTC
J: TRBJ2-1
size: few
D: .
V: TRBV6-4

CDR3: CASRNSGVEQFF
DNA: TGTGCCAGCAGAAATTCCGGGGTTGAGCAGTTCTTC
J: TRBJ2-1
size: .
D: .
V: TRBV2

CDR3: CSVDGASSYEQYF
DNA: TGCAGCGTTGATGGCGCGAGCTCCTACGAGCAGTACTTC
J: TRBJ2-7
size: few
D: .
V: TRBV29-1

CDR3: CASSVVGGDGYGYTF
DNA: TGTGCCAGCAGCGTCGTCGGGGGCGACGGCTATGGCTACACCTTC
J: TRBJ1-2
size: few
D: .
V: TRBV7-2

CDR3: CASSLASGTVTYEQYF
DNA: TGCGCCAGCAGCTTGGCATCCGGGACAGTGACCTACGAGCAGTACTTC
J: TRBJ2-7
size: many
D: TRBD1
V: TRBV5-1

CDR3: CASSLVFQETQYF
DNA: TGTGCCAGCAGCTTAGTTTTTCAAGAGACCCAGTACTTC
J: TRBJ2-5
size: many
D: .
V: TRBV7-7

CDR3: CSATRMIGANEQFF
DNA: TGCAGTGCTACCCGGATGATTGGGGCCAATGAGCAGTTCTTC
J: TRBJ2-1
size: .
D: .
V: TRBV20-1

CDR3: CASSALGGVNEQFF
DNA: TGTGCCAGCAGCGCCCTGGGGGGGGTCAATGAGCAGTTCTTC
J: TRBJ2-1
size: .
D: TRBD2
V: TRBV4-2

CDR3: CSAPRRTRGNEQFF
DNA: TGCAGTGCTCCTCGTCGGACTAGGGGGAATGAGCAGTTCTTC
J: TRBJ2-1
size: few
D: .
V: TRBV20-1

CDR3: CPSSWDISGGYTF
DNA: TGCCCCAGCAGTTGGGACATCAGCGGAGGCTACACCTTC
J: TRBJ1-2
size: .
D: .
V: TRBV4-3

CDR3: CASSSGQGLAGGYEQYF
DNA: TGTGCCAGCAGTTCTGGACAGGGACTAGCGGGAGGTTACGAGCAGTACTTC
J: TRBJ2-7
size: few
D: TRBD2
V: TRBV12-3/TRBV12-4

CDR3: CASSLSGTNEKLFF
DNA: TGTGCCAGTAGCCTTTCAGGGACTAATGAAAAACTGTTTTTT
J: TRBJ1-4
size: .
D: .
V: TRBV19